Listed below are T cell receptor beta chains from one sample, sequenced in a study of CD8 T cells in ankylosing spondylitis. TCRdb redid the calling of the 5' RACE reads with MiXCR, one entry per CDR3 protein. The sample consists of 650,000 to 800,000 distinct CDR3 sequences, 15% to 20% of them appearing once. The sample taken for sequencing was blood, either unsorted or a sorted T cell fraction (not recorded which). The receptors stem from a male donor with ankylosing spondylitis. CDR3s include the opening cysteine and the closing phenylalanine or tryptophan. The D gene is left open where the match is weak. Size tells how often a clone was seen (once, few, many) or the class of an expanded clone, and some rows leave it out.

d_call	v_call	j_call	clone_size	cdr3_nt	cdr3_aa
.	TRBV29-1	TRBJ2-1	.	TGCAGCGTTGAAGATAACCTGAGTGAGCAGTTCTTC	CSVEDNLSEQFF
TRBD1	TRBV6-1	TRBJ1-5	few	TGTGCCAGCAGTGAAATGGAAGGGGGCTCCAATCAGCCCCAGCATTTT	CASSEMEGGSNQPQHF
.	TRBV7-2	TRBJ2-1	few	TGTGCCAGCAGCTTCCCCCAGGGTGCGGCGCAGTTCTTC	CASSFPQGAAQFF
.	TRBV7-7	TRBJ2-1	.	TGTGCCAGCAGCTTAGGGGCGACTAGTCCCTACAATGAGCAGTTCTTC	CASSLGATSPYNEQFF
TRBD1	TRBV2	TRBJ2-6	.	TGTGCCAGCAGTTCCGGGACAGGGATACTTGGGGCCAACGTCCTGACTTTC	CASSSGTGILGANVLTF
TRBD2	TRBV29-1	TRBJ2-7	few	TGCAGCGTCGCTGGGACTAGCGGGATAAGGGACGAGCAGTACTTC	CSVAGTSGIRDEQYF
.	TRBV5-1	TRBJ1-2	.	TGCGCCAGCAGCGCCGGGACGGAAGGATACTATGGCTACACCTTC	CASSAGTEGYYGYTF
TRBD1	TRBV4-1	TRBJ1-2	.	TGCGCCAGCAGCCAAGGAGGGGGGACAGGGGAAGGCTACACCTTC	CASSQGGGTGEGYTF
.	TRBV3-1	TRBJ1-5	.	TGTGCCAGCAGCCAATTTAGGGGAAGCAATCAGCCCCAGCATTTT	CASSQFRGSNQPQHF
TRBD1	TRBV5-1	TRBJ2-7	few	TGCGCCAGCAGCGGGGACAGGGACGAGCAGTACTTC	CASSGDRDEQYF
TRBD2	TRBV11-2	TRBJ2-1	few	TGTGCCAGCTCCCGGGGGGGTTACAATGAGCAGTTCTTC	CASSRGGYNEQFF
TRBD1	TRBV28	TRBJ2-7	few	TGTGCCAGCAGTTCCGACCGGGACAGGGGGTACGAGCAGTACTTC	CASSSDRDRGYEQYF
TRBD1	TRBV20-1	TRBJ2-1	.	TGCAGTGCTAGAGAGGGCGGGACAGGGCTCAATGAGCAGTTCTTC	CSAREGGTGLNEQFF
TRBD2	TRBV12-3/TRBV12-4	TRBJ2-1	.	TGTGCCAGCGCCGGGAGGGGCGATGAGCAGTTCTTC	CASAGRGDEQFF
.	TRBV5-1	TRBJ1-1	few	TGCGCCAGCAGCTTGGCCGGGACCCCGAACACTGAAGCTTTCTTT	CASSLAGTPNTEAFF
.	TRBV18	TRBJ2-7	.	TGTGCCAGCTCACCACCTTCAGGGGTGACCTACGAGCAGTACTTC	CASSPPSGVTYEQYF
.	TRBV20-1	TRBJ1-2	.	TGCAGTGCTAGAACCGACAGTAACTATGGCTACACCTTC	CSARTDSNYGYTF
TRBD1	TRBV18	TRBJ1-1	.	TGTGCCAGCTCACTGGACAGGGTACGCGGTGAAGCTTTCTTT	CASSLDRVRGEAFF
.	TRBV11-3	TRBJ2-5	.	TGTGCCAGCAGCCAAGGGGGGCAGTACCAAGAGACCCAGTACTTT	CASSQGGQYQETQYF
TRBD2	TRBV25-1	TRBJ2-1	once	TGTGCCAGCAGTGAGCCGGGACTAGCGGACAGCTCCTACAATGAGCAGTTCTTC	CASSEPGLADSSYNEQFF
TRBD1	TRBV11-2	TRBJ1-2	.	TGTGCCAGCAGCCCTAGACAGGGGAAGTCGCAATATGGCTACACCTTC	CASSPRQGKSQYGYTF
TRBD2	TRBV5-1	TRBJ2-3	few	TGCGCCAGCAGCAAGGGACTAGCGGTAACCACAGATACGCAGTATTTT	CASSKGLAVTTDTQYF
.	TRBV19	TRBJ1-6	.	TGTGCCAGTACCCAGGGGAGTAATACACCCCTCCACTTT	CASTQGSNTPLHF
TRBD1	TRBV20-1	TRBJ2-7	many	TGCAGTGCCGGGGACAGCTCCTACGAGCAGTACTTC	CSAGDSSYEQYF
.	TRBV28	TRBJ1-5	.	TGTGCCACCCAGTGGGGTCAGGGTTCCGATCAGCCCCAGCATTTT	CATQWGQGSDQPQHF
.	TRBV20-1	TRBJ1-4	few	TGCAGTGCTAGAGACGCAGCCGTCGGAGGTGAAAAACTGTTTTTT	CSARDAAVGGEKLFF
.	TRBV24-1	TRBJ2-1	few	TGTGCCACCAGTGGTCAACCTTACAATGAGCAGTTCTTC	CATSGQPYNEQFF
.	TRBV4-1	TRBJ1-3	.	TGCGCCAGCAGCCACACCCGAACTCCCGAAAGCCCCTCTGGAAACACCATATATTTT	CASSHTRTPESPSGNTIYF
.	TRBV12-3/TRBV12-4	TRBJ2-3	.	TGTGCCAGCAGTTTAGAGCGGGCTTACACAGATACGCAGTATTTT	CASSLERAYTDTQYF
TRBD2	TRBV7-2	TRBJ2-3	.	TGTGCCAGCAGCGCGGTGCTAGCGGGAGGAGGTGATACGCAGTATTTT	CASSAVLAGGGDTQYF
TRBD2	TRBV7-2	TRBJ2-1	.	TGTGCCAGCAGCTCTACGGGGGGACTAGCCTACAATGAGCAGTTCTTC	CASSSTGGLAYNEQFF
.	TRBV20-1	TRBJ1-5	few	TGCAGTGCTAGTTTGGGTCCGGATCAGCCCCAGCATTTT	CSASLGPDQPQHF
.	TRBV2	TRBJ1-2	few	TGTGCCAGCACCTCCGGGGGGGCGGATGGCTACACCTTC	CASTSGGADGYTF
.	TRBV28	TRBJ2-3	few	TGTGCCAGCAGCGGTCAGCATAAAGGGAAGAGCACAGATACGCAGTATTTT	CASSGQHKGKSTDTQYF
.	TRBV4-1	TRBJ2-4	.	TGCGCCAGCAGCCAAGAAGGGCGGGGAGCCAAAAACATTCAGTACTTC	CASSQEGRGAKNIQYF
.	TRBV20-1	TRBJ1-3	few	TGCAGTGTACTGGGGAACTCTGGAAACACCACATATTTT	CSVLGNSGNTTYF
.	TRBV25-1	TRBJ2-7	.	TGTGCCAGCAGTGTGACAGAGAGCTCCTACGAGCAGTACTTC	CASSVTESSYEQYF